This TCR beta chain is drawn from a study of shared clonotypes between healthy human individuals. Assay: immunoSEQ multiplex PCR; the TCRdb copy retains only in-frame clones and omits some. This sample has around 1.9 million clones, with over 85% found just once. The naive CD8 subset, CD45RO-negative cells positively selected for CCR7, excluded terminally differentiated effector memory CD45RA+ cells. Sequencing input: naive CD8+ T cells from PBMCs. The source of this sequence is a man aged 18 to 30 in good health. Some clones in this sample may be carry-over from other donors' samples.

The CDR3 region is CASSQLLAGGPGEQYF. The CDR3 nucleotides are TGTGCCAGCAGCCAATTGCTAGCGGGAGGGCCGGGCGAGCAGTACTTC. V usage is TRBV4-2 and J usage is TRBJ2-7, with 12 bases identical to TRBD2. The CDR3 is 16 amino acids. V was clipped by 2 bases and J by 6 bases; unmatched bases: 8. CDR1 LGHNA and CDR2 YNFKEQ come from the germline V gene.